A selection of T cell receptor beta chains follows, all from one sample in a study of T cell repertoires in cytomegalovirus infection. From the reads, TCRdb called clonotypes with MiXCR, one entry per CDR3 protein. The sample includes 210,000 or so distinct CDR3 sequences, under 8.5% of them seen just once. Material for sequencing was PBMCs. The receptors come from a human donor in good health (CMV status not recorded). Some clones in this sample may be carry-over from other donors' samples. CDR3s include the opening cysteine and the closing phenylalanine or tryptophan. Each record gives: V gene, J gene, CDR3 protein.

v_gene: TRBV28
j_gene: TRBJ2-7
CDR3aa: CASSSPGQGGLEQYF

v_gene: TRBV28
j_gene: TRBJ1-2
CDR3aa: CASSLFNREGGYGYTF

v_gene: TRBV2
j_gene: TRBJ2-5
CDR3aa: CASSEASQGAETQYF

v_gene: TRBV29-1
j_gene: TRBJ2-2
CDR3aa: CSVELAGANTGELFF

v_gene: TRBV4-1
j_gene: TRBJ1-1
CDR3aa: CASSQEFEAFF

v_gene: TRBV27
j_gene: TRBJ2-1
CDR3aa: CASSPVPYNEQFF

v_gene: TRBV28
j_gene: TRBJ2-1
CDR3aa: CASSPTSGGTTPHNEQFF

v_gene: TRBV12-3/TRBV12-4
j_gene: TRBJ2-3
CDR3aa: CASRDTWTDTQYF

v_gene: TRBV30
j_gene: TRBJ1-3
CDR3aa: CAWSVGVSSSGNTIYF

v_gene: TRBV4-3
j_gene: TRBJ2-3
CDR3aa: CASSQDWTDTQYF

v_gene: TRBV20-1
j_gene: TRBJ1-2
CDR3aa: CSARDTPDRVSRYGYTF

v_gene: TRBV14
j_gene: TRBJ2-4
CDR3aa: CASSQSLAKNIQYF

v_gene: TRBV19
j_gene: TRBJ2-1
CDR3aa: CASSISSGTDNEQFF

v_gene: TRBV20-1
j_gene: TRBJ1-1
CDR3aa: CNSRRAGNTEAFF

v_gene: TRBV7-2
j_gene: TRBJ2-5
CDR3aa: CASSLGGTQETQYF

v_gene: TRBV7-2
j_gene: TRBJ1-4
CDR3aa: CATGRGGFNEKLFF

v_gene: TRBV12-5
j_gene: TRBJ2-1
CDR3aa: CASGLPPRRDFGQFF

v_gene: TRBV10-3
j_gene: TRBJ2-4
CDR3aa: CAISEPGQAKNIQYF

v_gene: TRBV7-9
j_gene: TRBJ2-3
CDR3aa: CASSLLGADTQYF

v_gene: TRBV7-2
j_gene: TRBJ1-1
CDR3aa: CASRTTGVSEAFF

v_gene: TRBV20-1
j_gene: TRBJ1-5
CDR3aa: CSARAGGLDQPQHF

v_gene: TRBV28
j_gene: TRBJ2-5
CDR3aa: CASTRLAGGGETQYF

v_gene: TRBV7-6
j_gene: TRBJ2-1
CDR3aa: CASSVPGPIGPNEQFF

v_gene: TRBV30
j_gene: TRBJ2-1
CDR3aa: CAWSVGSGTYNEQFF

v_gene: TRBV7-2
j_gene: TRBJ1-6
CDR3aa: CASSPRGVNNSPLHF

v_gene: TRBV5-5
j_gene: TRBJ2-3
CDR3aa: CASSLGSGSTDTQYF

v_gene: TRBV6-2/TRBV6-3
j_gene: TRBJ1-1
CDR3aa: CASSYTTGTITEAFF

v_gene: TRBV20-1
j_gene: TRBJ2-7
CDR3aa: CSAPDRGTSYEQYF

v_gene: TRBV20-1
j_gene: TRBJ1-2
CDR3aa: CSARGAEANYGYTF

v_gene: TRBV5-1
j_gene: TRBJ2-3
CDR3aa: CASSLDTGVDTQYF

v_gene: TRBV7-2
j_gene: TRBJ2-7
CDR3aa: CASSLGGGGREQYF

v_gene: TRBV23-1
j_gene: TRBJ2-2
CDR3aa: CASSPPPGGVSGELFF